One and the same sample provided the 13 T cell receptor beta chains below, sequenced in a study of T cell clonality in common variable immunodeficiency. General observations from the study: Reportedly, TCR beta sequences from common variable immunodeficiency showed fewer deletions and N-nucleotide insertions.

What these receptors recognize is not known. The assay was immunoSEQ multiplex PCR, and TCRdb's table has in-frame clones only and misses some. The sample lists around 30,000 clones, none appearing once, the ten largest making up 25% to 30%. The sequenced sample consisted of peripheral blood mononuclear cells. These receptors were collected from a human donor with common variable immunodeficiency.

There are a few counts of this clone. The CDR3 end is not reached by the read, which stops 3 residues before it; the germline J gene fills it in. The V gene is TRBV19, the J gene TRBJ2-3, with 14 bases matching TRBD2. V shed 3 bases, J shed 5 bases, and the junction held 7 bases outside the gene matches. The CDR3 sequence is 17 residues long. CDR1 LNHDA and CDR2 SQIVND come from the germline V gene (reference sequence). The CDR3 is CASSIGTSGRFRDTQYF. Incomplete CDR3 DNA: TGTGCCAGTAGTATTGGGACTAGCGGGAGATTCCGAGATACG.

This clone has ten or more counts. The read terminates 3 residues before the CDR3 end, so the remaining end is supplied by the germline J gene. V and J are TRBV18 and TRBJ1-4; D perhaps matches TRBD1 (6 bases). Trimming cost V 8 bases and J 8 bases, with 12 bases left between them. CDR1 and CDR2 from the germline V gene are KGHSH and LQKENI. CDR3 size: 12 residues. CDR3 region: CASHRTAEKLFF. CDR3 DNA (partial): TGTGCCAGCCACCGGACAGCCGAAAAA.

Comments on this clone: Read sequence stops 3 residues before the CDR3 end, and the germline J gene provides the missing end. The rearrangement links TRBV7-2 to TRBJ2-1, with a tentative D call TRBD2 (6 bases). Trimming pared 0 bases from V and 4 bases from J, leaving 16 bases between. From germline, CDR1 is SGHTA and CDR2 FQGNSA. The CDR3 has 17 residues. This chain's CDR3 is CASSLAVLLANYNEQFF. Partial CDR3 DNA: TGTGCCAGCAGCTTAGCGGTTTTGCTAGCGAATTACAATGAG.

This clone was found many times. The DNA ends 3 residues before the CDR3 does, and the rest of the CDR3 is filled in from the germline J gene. V usage is TRBV20-1 and J usage is TRBJ2-3; tentatively, D is TRBD1 (6 bases). V shed 0 bases and J shed 2 bases, with 18 bases lying between them. The CDR3 extends over 17 amino acids. Germline CDR1 and CDR2: DFQATT and SNEGSKA (reference sequence). The CDR3 loop reads CSARDVGAPTITDTQYF. The covered CDR3 bases are TGCAGTGCTAGAGATGTGGGGGCCCCTACTATCACAGATACG.

This clone was seen many times. The read falls 3 residues short of the CDR3 end, and the missing part is taken from the germline J gene. The chain is built from TRBV30 and TRBJ2-2, with a tentative D call TRBD2 (5 bases). Trimming pared 5 bases from V and 8 bases from J, leaving 12 bases between. Germline V gene sequence: CDR1 GTSNPN, CDR2 SVGIG (reference sequence). CDR3 length: 12 residues. The CDR3 reads CAWGLTRGELFF. Partial CDR3 DNA: TGTGCCTGGGGACTCACAAGGGGGGAG.

The DNA read from the CDR3 is TGTGCCAGCAGCTTGGTCCGTCAAGAGACC. The encoded protein is CASSLVRQET. The full-length CDR3 reads as CASSLVRQETQYF. V usage is TRBV5-6 and J usage is TRBJ2-5; D remains unclear. The read comes to an end 3 residues before the CDR3 does, leaving the germline J gene to fill in the end. The CDR3 is 13 amino acids. Deletions cut 0 bases from V and 2 bases from J, with 5 bases between. Germline CDR1 reads SGHDT; CDR2 reads YYEEEE.

This clone showed up just a few times. The CDR3 end is not reached by the read, which stops 3 residues before it; the germline J gene fills it in. This chain joins TRBV5-1 and TRBJ2-7; 9 bases map to TRBD2. V was clipped by 2 bases and J by 4 bases; unmatched bases: 10. The CDR3 totals 16 residues. Germline-derived CDR1 and CDR2 are SGHRS and YFSETQ. The sequenced part of the CDR3 DNA is TGCGCCAGCAGCTTCTCCGCGGGAGGGCCTAGGTACGAG. The encoded protein is CASSFSAGGPRYE. The complete CDR3 sequence is CASSFSAGGPRYEQYF.

Concerning this clone itself: The read ends 3 residues before the CDR3 terminus; that terminus is restored from the germline J gene. The chain links TRBV30 to TRBJ2-7, with 12 nucleotides matching TRBD2. The CDR3 has 15 residues. Germline trimming cut 2 bases from V and 4 bases from J; bases unmatched to any gene: 6. Looked up from germline, CDR1 is GTSNPN and CDR2 is SVGIG (reference sequence). The CDR3: CAWSTTSGRRYEQYF. The part of the CDR3 DNA that was read is TGTGCCTGGAGTACGACTAGCGGGAGAAGGTACGAG.

The table lists this clone with a few counts. The observed sequence ends 3 residues before the CDR3 terminus, with the missing tail filled in from the germline J gene. V and J are TRBV7-7 and TRBJ2-3, with D perhaps matching TRBD1 (5 bases). The CDR3 extends over 14 amino acids. In germline, CDR1 is SSHAT, CDR2 FNYEAQ (reference sequence). V was trimmed by 2 bases and J by 2 bases, leaving 8 bases between them. The CDR3 region is CASSLRGNTDTQYF. The CDR3 DNA, read in part, is TGTGCCAGCAGCTTAAGGGGTAACACAGATACG. The variable domain in full, with the rest retrieved from reference TRBV7-7 and TRBJ2-3, is GAGVSQSPRYKVTKRGQDVTLRCDPISSHATLYWYQQALGQGPEFLTYFNYEAQPDKSGLPSDRFSAERPEGSISTLTIQRTEQRDSAMYRCASSLRGNTDTQYFGPGTRLTVL.

This clone came up many times. With the read ending 3 residues before the CDR3 end, the germline J gene is used to fill in that end. The chain carries TRBV2 and TRBJ2-7; D might be TRBD1 (6 bases). The germline V gene encodes CDR1 SNHLY and CDR2 FYNNEI. V lost 4 bases to trimming and J lost 0 bases, with 13 bases between them. There are 15 residues in the CDR3. The CDR3 bases that were read are TGTGCCAGCAGTGGTACAGGGACCCTCTCCTACGAG. Translated, it gives CASSGTGTLSYE. The whole CDR3 sequence is CASSGTGTLSYEQYF. The whole variable domain, filled in from reference TRBV2 and TRBJ2-7, reads EPEVTQTPSHQVTQMGQEVILRCVPISNHLYFYWYRQILGQKVEFLVSFYNNEISEKSEIFDDQFSVERPDGSNFTLKIRSTKLEDSAMYFCASSGTGTLSYEQYFGPGTRLTVT.

This clone was found a few times. The CDR3 here is CASSPGLAGTDTQYF. CDR3 DNA, as far as it was read: TGTGCCAGTAGTCCGGGACTAGCAGGCACAGATACG. V and J are TRBV19 and TRBJ2-3; TRBD2 matches at 9 bases. The observed sequence ends 3 residues before the CDR3 terminus, with the missing tail filled in from the germline J gene. The CDR3 is 15 residues long. The V gene's germline CDR1 is LNHDA and CDR2 SQIVND (reference sequence). Germline trimming cut 5 bases from V and 1 base from J; bases unmatched to any gene: 4.

This clone was counted between two and nine times. The CDR3 end falls 3 residues outside the read, so it is completed with the germline J gene. The chain carries TRBV19 and TRBJ2-7, with TRBD2 identical over 9 bases. The germline V gene has CDR1 LNHDA and CDR2 SQIVND (reference sequence). After removal of 1 base from V and 6 bases from J, the junction contained 7 bases not matched to a gene. The CDR3 loop spans 15 amino acids. The CDR3 sequence is CASSIAASGTVEQYF. Partial CDR3 DNA: TGTGCCAGTAGTATAGCTGCTAGCGGGACCGTCGAG.

Details on this clone: The sequenced fragment ends 3 residues before the CDR3 boundary, so the rest is inferred from the germline J gene. The chain recombines TRBV13 with TRBJ2-3; D might be TRBD2 (5 bases). The V and J ends lost 3 bases and 0 bases respectively, with 10 bases between them. The germline V gene encodes CDR1 PRHDT and CDR2 FYEKMQ (reference sequence). This CDR3 comprises 15 residues. The CDR3 here is CASSFPRTSTDTQYF. The sequenced part of the CDR3 DNA is TGTGCCAGCAGCTTCCCTCGGACTAGCACAGATACG.